This T cell receptor beta chain was identified during a study of blood T cell repertoires in COVID-19. As for the study in general: From the United States, Italy and Spain came samples of acute and convalescent COVID-19.

Assay used: immunoSEQ multiplex PCR; TCRdb lists only in-frame clones, some missing. The sample carries roughly 130,000 clones, 86% recorded once. Recovery meant two consecutive negative NP/OP PCR tests, professional clearance, or resolved symptoms. The CDR3 covers 16 residues. Trimming took off 0 bases at V and 7 bases at J, with 16 bases between the two ends. Germline-derived CDR1 and CDR2 are SGHDT and YYEEEE. The chain combines TRBV5-6 with TRBJ1-4, with D possibly TRBD1 on 6 matching bases. The receptor was isolated from a woman in her forties or fifties who had recovered from COVID-19. Sequencing was carried out using PBMCs or T cells enriched from blood (not recorded which). In DNA, the CDR3 is TGTGCCAGCAGCTTGGCAATCGGGGCGGGGGCTGAAAAACTGTTTTTT. As protein: CASSLAIGAGAEKLFF.